These 20 T cell receptor beta chains were all obtained from the same sample, sequenced in a study of shared clonotypes between healthy human individuals. The table came from immunoSEQ multiplex PCR; TCRdb's copy has only in-frame clones and leaves some out. Among fewer than 1 million clones listed, around 96% were seen once. CD45RO-negative CD8 cells positively selected for CCR7 made up the naive population, which excluded terminally differentiated effector memory CD45RA+ cells. The sequencing sample was made of naive CD8+ T cells sorted from blood. Every receptor here comes from a man between 25 and 39 years old in good health.

The chain links TRBV7-9 to TRBJ1-5; TRBD1 aligns across 8 bases. The V segment lost 5 bases and the J segment 6 bases; nucleotides outside the gene matches: 3. CDR1 is SEHNR and CDR2 is FQNEAQ in the germline V gene (reference sequence). This CDR3 is built from 13 residues. CDR3 nucleotide sequence: TGTGCCAGCAGCGCCCAGGGGGCTCAGCCCCAGCATTTT. Amino acids: CASSAQGAQPQHF. The full variable domain, with the rest looked up from reference TRBV7-9 and TRBJ1-5, is DTGVSQNPRHKITKRGQNVTFRCDPISEHNRLYWYRQTLGQGPEFLTYFQNEAQLEKSRLLSDRFSAERPKGSFSTLEIQRTEQGDSAMYLCASSAQGAQPQHFGDGTRLSIL.

This rearrangement joins TRBV6-4 to TRBJ1-5; D gene uncertain. CDR3 size: 14 residues. V was clipped by 5 bases and J by 4 bases, with 12 bases between them. Germline CDR1 MRHNA, CDR2 SNTAGT. DNA of the CDR3: TGTGCCAGCAGTTTCCGGGCCCCGAATCAGCCCCAGCATTTT. The encoded protein is CASSFRAPNQPQHF.

The chain is built from TRBV5-4 and TRBJ2-3; 7 bases are shared with TRBD1. The V and J ends lost 1 base and 6 bases, in that order; junction bases with no gene match: 8. CDR3 length: 15 residues. Germline V gene data show CDR1 as SGHNT and CDR2 as YYREEE (reference sequence). In DNA, the CDR3 is TGTGCCAGCAGCTTGACGGGACAGCAGTTGGATACGCAGTATTTT. Amino acids: CASSLTGQQLDTQYF.

The J gene is TRBJ1-1, the V gene TRBV10-3, with unresolved D. V shed 0 bases and J shed 7 bases, with 9 bases lying between them. The germline gives CDR1 ENHRY, CDR2 SYGVKD. CDR3 length equals 13 residues. For the CDR3, the DNA is TGTGCCATCAGTGAGTCAGGAGGTAATGAAGCTTTCTTT. Translation gives CAISESGGNEAFF.

The chain recombines TRBV6-4 with TRBJ2-7; 8 nucleotides agree with TRBD2. The CDR3 sequence is 17 residues long. Germline-derived CDR1 and CDR2 are MRHNA and SNTAGT. V gave up 5 bases and J gave up 0 bases; unmatched junction bases: 12. As DNA, the CDR3 is TGTGCCAGCAGTCTGAACCGTGGCGGGAGGAGCTCCTACGAGCAGTACTTC. Translation gives CASSLNRGGRSSYEQYF.

V usage is TRBV6-5 and J usage is TRBJ2-4; the D is unclear. The CDR3 loop spans 13 amino acids. Trimming removed 5 bases from V and 1 base from J, with 6 bases in between. Germline values: CDR1 MNHEY, CDR2 SVGAGI. The CDR3 DNA reads TGTGCCAGCAGTCCTGGGGCCAAAAACATTCAGTACTTC. This gives the protein CASSPGAKNIQYF.

The chain combines TRBV7-7 with TRBJ2-3; D call uncertain. The germline gives CDR1 SSHAT, CDR2 FNYEAQ (reference sequence). The CDR3 has 15 residues. The germline V and J ends were trimmed by 5 bases and 5 bases, with 17 bases remaining between them. CDR3 residues: CASSPRYDEQDTQYF. The CDR3 DNA follows: TGTGCCAGCAGCCCGAGATATGATGAGCAAGATACGCAGTATTTT.

The genes are TRBV18 and TRBJ2-1; possibly TRBD2 for D (5 bases). The germline gives CDR1 KGHSH, CDR2 LQKENI. The CDR3 has 13 amino acids. V lost 3 bases and J lost 12, with 15 bases in between. The CDR3 reads CASSPTGREGQFF. The CDR3 DNA is TGTGCCAGCTCACCCACCGGTCGGGAAGGGCAGTTCTTC.

This clone was seen just once. The V gene is TRBV11-2, the J gene TRBJ1-1; maybe TRBD1 (5 bases). Trimming took 6 bases from V and 2 from J, leaving 16 bases between them. CDR1 is SGHAT, CDR2 FQNNGV, per germline. This CDR3 region has 15 residues. Here the CDR3 DNA reads TGTGCCAGCAGATCTCCGGGGAGGGGAAACACTGAAGCTTTCTTT. This gives the protein CASRSPGRGNTEAFF.

The chain is built from TRBV19 and TRBJ2-7; TRBD1 is a possible D gene (5 bases). The CDR3 length is 15 residues. Looked up from germline, CDR1 is LNHDA and CDR2 is SQIVND (reference sequence). Trimming took 2 bases from V and 5 from J, leaving 16 bases between them. CDR3 DNA sequence: TGTGCCAGTAGTATAAGCAGGGCTGGTACAGACGAGCAGTACTTC. Protein sequence: CASSISRAGTDEQYF.

This clone is a singleton in its sample. Here the CDR3 reads CASRWVRGNTEAFF. The CDR3 DNA is TGTGCCAGCAGGTGGGTCAGAGGTAACACTGAAGCTTTCTTT. V gene TRBV27 combines with J gene TRBJ1-1; no firm D call. V was clipped by 6 bases and J by 2 bases, with 13 bases between them. This CDR3 region has 14 residues. Germline loops: CDR1 MNHEY, CDR2 SMNVEV (reference sequence).

The genes are TRBV7-7 and TRBJ2-2; TRBD1 might be the D (6 bases). CDR1 and CDR2 (germline): SSHAT, FNYEAQ (reference sequence). Trimming shortened V by 9 bases and J by 4 bases, and 12 bases separated the two germline ends. This CDR3 is 13 amino acids long. Here the CDR3 DNA reads TGTGCCAGTGGGATAGGGGGCACCGGGGAGCTGTTTTTT. Protein sequence: CASGIGGTGELFF.

The gene calls are TRBV7-9 and TRBJ1-2; 9 bases map to TRBD1. The CDR3 is 17 residues long. V gave up 5 bases and J gave up 5 bases; unmatched junction bases: 15. Germline lookup yields CDR1 SEHNR and CDR2 FQNEAQ (reference sequence). CDR3 in DNA: TGTGCCAGCAGCAGTGGCACCGGGACAGGGCACGGATATGGCTACACCTTC. It encodes CASSSGTGTGHGYGYTF.

The V gene is TRBV29-1, the J gene TRBJ2-3; D is possibly TRBD1 (6 bases). V was shortened by 4 bases and J by 0 bases, with 8 bases between the two germline ends. The CDR3 consists of 13 residues. Germline lookup yields CDR1 SQVTM and CDR2 ANQGSEA. The CDR3: CSVGQGSTDTQYF. The DNA for the CDR3 is TGCAGCGTTGGCCAGGGGAGCACAGATACGCAGTATTTT.

CDR3 protein: CASSEGQLISTDTQYF. CDR3 nucleotide sequence: TGTGCCAGCAGTGAAGGACAGCTAATTAGCACAGATACGCAGTATTTT. V usage is TRBV6-1 and J usage is TRBJ2-3; maybe TRBD1 (5 bases). Germline-derived CDR1 and CDR2 are MNHNS and SASEGT. This CDR3 has 16 residues. V was clipped by 1 base and J by 0 bases, with 11 bases between them.

The V gene is TRBV6-6, the J gene TRBJ2-1; D unresolved. Trimming took 7 bases from V and 0 from J, leaving 13 bases between them. The CDR3 sequence is 15 residues long. CDR1 is MNHNY, CDR2 SVGAGI, per germline (reference sequence). The CDR3 nucleotides are TGTGCCAGCAATTCCTTCTGGAACTCCTACAATGAGCAGTTCTTC. It encodes CASNSFWNSYNEQFF.

This chain links TRBV6-5 with TRBJ1-5, with a possible D match to TRBD1 (5 bases). V was pared by 8 bases and J by 3 bases, with 11 bases between. Germline CDR1 is MNHEY and CDR2 is SVGAGI. The CDR3 length is 13 residues. The CDR3 DNA sequence: TGTGCCAGCGGAAAAGGACACAATCAGCCCCAGCATTTT. Protein sequence: CASGKGHNQPQHF.

The chain couples TRBV5-1 to TRBJ1-1; tentatively, D is TRBD1 (6 bases). CDR1 is SGHRS and CDR2 is YFSETQ in the germline V gene. This CDR3 contains 13 residues. V shed 0 bases and J shed 4 bases, with 7 bases lying between them. CDR3 in DNA: TGCGCCAGCAGCTTGGGGACAGCCACTGAAGCTTTCTTT. Translation: CASSLGTATEAFF. Full variable domain (outside the CDR3, taken from reference TRBV5-1 and TRBJ1-1): KAGVTQTPRYLIKTRGQQVTLSCSPISGHRSVSWYQQTPGQGLQFLFEYFSETQRNKGNFPGRFSGRQFSNSRSEMNVSTLELGDSALYLCASSLGTATEAFFGQGTRLTVV.

The chain carries TRBV30 and TRBJ2-7; D remains ambiguous. Germline CDR1 reads GTSNPN; CDR2 reads SVGIG (reference sequence). The CDR3 length is 14 residues. Trimming took off 8 bases at V and 5 bases at J, with 22 bases between the two ends. Here the CDR3 DNA reads TGTGCCCTTGGAGAGGAAACTGTAGTTAACGAGCAGTACTTC. It encodes CALGEETVVNEQYF.

V is TRBV5-6 and J is TRBJ2-1; 12 nucleotides align to TRBD2. Per germline, CDR1 SGHDT and CDR2 YYEEEE. After removal of 5 bases from V and 6 bases from J, the junction contained 3 bases not matched to a gene. The CDR3 runs to 14 residues. The CDR3 sequence is CASRGLAGLNEQFF. The CDR3 nucleotides are TGTGCCAGCAGAGGACTAGCGGGACTCAATGAGCAGTTCTTC.